The rows below give T cell receptor beta chains drawn from one sample of a study of regulatory T cells in long-lasting Graves disease. TCRdb analysed the reads with MiXCR anew, one entry per CDR3 protein. This sample has about 850 distinct CDR3 sequences, with about 81% found just once. The sample was peripheral blood mononuclear cells (PBMCs), taken with antithyroid drug treatment, in newly diagnosed or persistent Graves disease (not recorded which). Receptors originate from a man between 35 and 55 years old with Graves disease. The CDR3 runs from the conserved cysteine through the conserved F or W. The D gene is left open where the match is weak. Clone size is given for some rows only: seen once, a few or many times, or a class if the clone is expanded.

j_gene	v_gene	abundance	d_gene	CDR3nt	CDR3aa
TRBJ1-5	TRBV19	-	-	TGTGCCAGTACTATTGGGGGGGCGCGAGGACAGCCCCAGCATTTT	CASTIGGARGQPQHF
TRBJ2-7	TRBV27	-	TRBD1	TGTGCCAGCAGTTTATGGACAGGGGGGAGTGATACCTACGAGCAGTACTTC	CASSLWTGGSDTYEQYF
TRBJ2-1	TRBV20-1	once	-	TGCAGTGCTAGAGATCAAACAGGGAAAAATCAAAATGAGCAGTTCTTC	CSARDQTGKNQNEQFF
TRBJ2-1	TRBV19	-	TRBD2	TGTGCCAGTAGTATAGTGGGCGGGAGGGGGAATGAGCAGTTCTTC	CASSIVGGRGNEQFF
TRBJ2-3	TRBV12-3/TRBV12-4	once	TRBD2	TGTGCCAGCAGCCCCGTTATAGCGGGAGACACAGATACGCAGTATTTT	CASSPVIAGDTDTQYF
TRBJ2-3	TRBV28	-	TRBD2	TGTGCCAGCAGTCCACTGACTAGCGGCGATACGCAGTATTTT	CASSPLTSGDTQYF
TRBJ2-5	TRBV19	-	-	TGTGCCAGTAGTCGAGGGACGGACAGAGAGACCCAGTACTTC	CASSRGTDRETQYF
TRBJ2-7	TRBV7-7	-	TRBD1	TGTGCTAGCAGCTTAGACGGGACAGTTCCCCTCTACGAGCAGTACTTC	CASSLDGTVPLYEQYF
TRBJ2-5	TRBV7-8	-	-	TGTGCCAGCAGCTTTACCCCTAACAGGGACGAGACCCAGTACTTC	CASSFTPNRDETQYF
TRBJ1-5	TRBV29-1	few	TRBD1	TGCAGCGGGGGACAGGGCCGCAATCAGCCCCAGCATTTT	CSGGQGRNQPQHF
TRBJ2-2	TRBV7-9	-	TRBD2	TGTGCCAGCAGCTCCCTTGGGGGGGACGCCGGGGAGCTGTTTTTT	CASSSLGGDAGELFF
TRBJ2-3	TRBV19	-	-	TGTGCCAGTAGTCGTACTGACTCCACAGATACGCAGTATTTT	CASSRTDSTDTQYF
TRBJ2-3	TRBV5-6	few	TRBD2	TGTGCCAGCAGCTTGCCTAGCGGCTCAGATACGCAGTATTTT	CASSLPSGSDTQYF
TRBJ2-3	TRBV6-1	once	-	TGTGCCAGCAGCCAAACCCGCGCAGATACGCAGTATTTT	CASSQTRADTQYF
TRBJ2-3	TRBV12-3/TRBV12-4	-	-	TGTGCCAGCAGTTTCAGCAGCGGCACAGATACGCAGTATTTT	CASSFSSGTDTQYF
TRBJ2-7	TRBV6-2/TRBV6-3	few	TRBD2	TGTGCCAGCAGTTCCTCGACTAGCGGGTTTTACGAGCAGTACTTC	CASSSSTSGFYEQYF
TRBJ2-5	TRBV6-2/TRBV6-3	-	-	TGTGCCAGCTTACATGGGGAGACCCAGTACTTC	CASLHGETQYF